This is a list of T cell receptor beta chains from one sample in a study of blood T cell repertoires in COVID-19. Produced via immunoSEQ multiplex PCR; TCRdb's table is partial and in-frame only. The table includes some 200,000 clones, 70% to 85% detected once. The sequenced material came from PBMCs or T cells enriched from blood (not recorded which). These receptors were collected from a woman aged 55-69 years with acute COVID-19. Each CDR3 is given with its conserved first and last residue. A D gene is named only where the DNA matches it firmly. Some rows mark clone size as missing; the rest say once, few, many or name a class of expanded clone.

clone size	J gene	D gene	V gene	CDR3 protein	CDR3 DNA
few	TRBJ1-1	.	TRBV3-1/TRBV3-2	CASSHSYREIFTEAFF	TGTGCCAGCAGCCATAGCTACAGGGAAATTTTCACTGAAGCTTTCTTT
once	TRBJ2-1	.	TRBV28	CASSSTTDSIGEQFF	TGTGCCAGCAGTTCGACGACAGACTCTATAGGTGAGCAGTTCTTC
.	TRBJ2-7	TRBD2	TRBV27	CASSDLIAGVYEQYF	TGTGCCAGCAGTGATTTGATAGCGGGAGTGTACGAGCAGTACTTC
.	TRBJ1-2	.	TRBV7-9	CASSSEMGGYTF	TGTGCCAGCAGCTCCGAGATGGGCGGCTACACCTTC
.	TRBJ2-1	.	TRBV24-1	CATSDPEVPNEQFF	TGTGCCACCAGTGATCCAGAGGTCCCGAATGAGCAGTTCTTC
.	TRBJ2-3	TRBD2	TRBV5-1	CASSLGTSGGADTQYF	TGCGCCAGCAGCCTCGGGACTAGCGGGGGGGCAGATACGCAGTATTTT
.	TRBJ1-1	.	TRBV6-6	CASSLMALGGGIWNSEAFF	TGTGCCAGCAGTCTAATGGCCCTGGGCGGGGGCATTTGGAATTCTGAAGCTTTCTTT
.	TRBJ1-5	TRBD1	TRBV29-1	CSASDRVGGNQPQHF	TGCAGCGCCTCGGACAGGGTTGGGGGCAATCAGCCCCAGCATTTT
.	TRBJ1-5	.	TRBV7-9	CASSSQVGVSGQPQHF	TGTGCCAGCAGCTCCCAGGTCGGGGTATCGGGACAGCCCCAGCATTTT
.	TRBJ1-6	TRBD1	TRBV28	CASSAGTVNSPLHF	TGTGCCAGCAGTGCCGGGACAGTCAATTCACCCCTCCACTTT
.	TRBJ2-1	TRBD1	TRBV3-1/TRBV3-2	CASSPTGDNEQFF	TGTGCCAGCAGTCCGACAGGGGACAATGAGCAGTTCTTC
.	TRBJ1-4	.	TRBV19	CASTGGVATNEKLFF	TGTGCCAGTACTGGGGGGGTTGCAACTAATGAAAAACTGTTTTTT
.	TRBJ2-5	.	TRBV5-1	CASSLNSAGEETQYF	TGCGCCAGCAGCTTGAATTCGGCAGGGGAAGAGACCCAGTACTTC
.	TRBJ2-2	.	TRBV18	CASSPPSSTGELFF	TGTGCCAGCTCACCACCGTCCAGCACCGGGGAGCTGTTTTTT
.	TRBJ1-2	.	TRBV4-1	CASSQERQVGANYGYTF	TGCGCCAGCAGCCAAGAAAGGCAGGTCGGGGCTAACTATGGCTACACCTTC
.	TRBJ2-3	TRBD1	TRBV9	CASSAGGKSTDTQYF	TGTGCCAGCAGCGCAGGGGGTAAGAGCACAGATACGCAGTATTTT
.	TRBJ1-4	.	TRBV4-3	CASSQETGFLEKLFF	TGCGCCAGCAGCCAAGAAACGGGTTTTCTTGAAAAACTGTTTTTT
many	TRBJ1-1	.	TRBV13	CASSLARGGSTEAFF	TGTGCCAGCAGCCTGGCCCGGGGAGGAAGCACTGAAGCTTTCTTT
.	TRBJ2-5	.	TRBV6-5	CASSYRYREGPETQYF	TGTGCCAGCAGTTATCGTTACCGAGAGGGTCCAGAGACCCAGTACTTC
.	TRBJ1-1	TRBD1	TRBV30	CAWGTGNTEAFF	TGTGCCTGGGGGACAGGGAACACTGAAGCTTTCTTT
.	TRBJ2-5	.	TRBV20-1	CSVNEGGPETQYF	TGCAGTGTTAATGAGGGAGGCCCAGAGACCCAGTACTTC
.	TRBJ2-7	.	TRBV27	CASRQSGTTSSYEQYF	TGTGCCAGCAGACAGAGCGGGACAACGAGCTCCTACGAGCAGTACTTC
.	TRBJ1-1	.	TRBV6-5	CASSPPRNTEAFF	TGTGCCAGCAGCCCCCCCAGGAACACTGAAGCTTTCTTT
once	TRBJ1-4	.	TRBV5-4	CASSVRDTNNEKLFF	TGTGCCAGCAGCGTTCGGGACACCAATAATGAAAAACTGTTTTTT
.	TRBJ1-2	TRBD1	TRBV10-2	CASSERQGAGYGYTF	TGCGCCAGCAGTGAGAGACAGGGGGCAGGCTATGGCTACACCTTC
.	TRBJ1-6	.	TRBV30	CAWSPPGGAFNSPLHF	TGTGCCTGGAGTCCCCCGGGAGGGGCTTTTAATTCACCCCTCCACTTT
.	TRBJ2-2	.	TRBV5-1	CASSLGQHTGELFF	TGCGCCAGCAGCCTTGGACAGCACACCGGGGAGCTGTTTTTT
.	TRBJ1-3	.	TRBV18	CASSPVGGTRISGNTIYF	TGTGCCAGCTCACCGGTCGGGGGTACAAGGATTTCTGGAAACACCATATATTTT
.	TRBJ2-3	TRBD2	TRBV7-9	CASSLARGGPNTDTQYF	TGTGCCAGCAGCTTAGCTCGGGGAGGGCCCAACACAGATACGCAGTATTTT
once	TRBJ1-1	.	TRBV7-2	CASRSQGQNTEAFF	TGTGCCAGCAGGTCCCAGGGACAGAACACTGAAGCTTTCTTT
.	TRBJ1-2	TRBD1	TRBV7-9	CASSLGQGSGYTF	TGTGCCAGCAGCTTGGGACAGGGATCTGGCTACACCTTC
many	TRBJ1-2	.	TRBV18	CASSPSGRESYGYTF	TGTGCCAGCTCACCGTCTGGACGGGAATCCTATGGCTACACCTTC
.	TRBJ1-2	TRBD1	TRBV15	CATSRDAGQALGYTF	TGTGCCACCAGCAGAGATGCCGGACAGGCACTTGGCTACACCTTC
.	TRBJ1-5	TRBD1	TRBV7-6	CASSPDRDGNQPQHF	TGTGCCAGCAGCCCAGACAGGGACGGTAATCAGCCCCAGCATTTT
.	TRBJ1-2	.	TRBV20-1	CSAPGGVHTF	TGCAGTGCCCCCGGGGGAGTGCACACCTTC
few	TRBJ2-2	.	TRBV4-1	CASRVQVNTGELFF	TGCGCCAGCAGGGTACAGGTGAACACCGGGGAGCTGTTTTTT
.	TRBJ2-2	TRBD2	TRBV9	CASSVVQTSATGELFF	TGTGCCAGCAGCGTAGTTCAGACTAGCGCAACCGGGGAGCTGTTTTTT
.	TRBJ1-5	.	TRBV27	CASSFVSGLNQPQHF	TGTGCCAGCAGTTTCGTTTCAGGACTTAATCAGCCCCAGCATTTT
.	TRBJ1-6	.	TRBV7-9	CASSSGWEINSPLHF	TGTGCCAGCAGCTCGGGATGGGAAATTAATTCACCCCTCCACTTT
few	TRBJ1-4	TRBD1	TRBV4-2	CASSPPGTGREKLFF	TGTGCCAGCAGCCCCCCCGGGACAGGGCGGGAAAAACTGTTTTTT
once	TRBJ2-1	TRBD2	TRBV6-2/TRBV6-3	CASSSPRTSGGGYNEQFF	TGTGCCAGCAGTTCCCCTCGGACTAGCGGGGGAGGATACAATGAGCAGTTCTTC
medium-sized	TRBJ2-6	.	TRBV30	CAWSQGAGANVLTF	TGTGCCTGGAGTCAAGGGGCTGGGGCCAACGTCCTGACTTTC
.	TRBJ1-5	TRBD1	TRBV5-1	CASSLGTGGGGQPQHF	TGCGCCAGCAGCTTGGGGACAGGGGGTGGTGGTCAGCCCCAGCATTTT
.	TRBJ1-5	TRBD1	TRBV19	CASSIPRGGNQPQHF	TGTGCCAGTAGTATCCCCAGGGGGGGCAATCAGCCCCAGCATTTT
.	TRBJ2-4	TRBD2	TRBV6-6	CASSKTSGRTKNIQYF	TGTGCCAGCAGTAAAACTAGCGGGAGAACCAAAAACATTCAGTACTTC
.	TRBJ1-1	.	TRBV7-8	CASRLTRGTEAFF	TGTGCCAGCAGGTTAACCCGAGGGACTGAAGCTTTCTTT
.	TRBJ1-1	.	TRBV18	CASSPTGTNTEAFF	TGTGCCAGCTCACCGACAGGTACAAACACTGAAGCTTTCTTT
.	TRBJ1-1	.	TRBV9	CASSVVAQGNTEAFF	TGTGCCAGCAGCGTAGTCGCACAGGGTAACACTGAAGCTTTCTTT
once	TRBJ2-3	TRBD2	TRBV6-5	CASAWTSGGSDTQYF	TGTGCCAGCGCCTGGACTAGCGGGGGATCGGATACGCAGTATTTT
.	TRBJ1-2	TRBD1	TRBV24-1	CATSAPGGTGNYGYTF	TGTGCCACCAGTGCCCCAGGTGGGACAGGGAACTATGGCTACACCTTC
.	TRBJ2-5	.	TRBV7-9	CASSLVVSGQETQYF	TGTGCCAGCAGCTTAGTTGTTTCAGGGCAAGAGACCCAGTACTTC
.	TRBJ2-2	TRBD2	TRBV5-8	CASSLWGGRTGELFF	TGTGCCAGCAGCTTATGGGGCGGGAGGACCGGGGAGCTGTTTTTT
.	TRBJ2-7	.	TRBV5-1	CASAASAVPYEQYF	TGCGCCAGCGCGGCGTCAGCGGTCCCCTACGAGCAGTACTTC
.	TRBJ2-7	.	TRBV5-6	CASSLAGEGIKSYEQYF	TGTGCCAGCAGCTTGGCCGGTGAGGGAATAAAATCCTACGAGCAGTACTTC
.	TRBJ2-4	.	TRBV5-1	CASSLGAGEAKNIQYF	TGCGCCAGCAGCTTGGGGGCAGGGGAAGCCAAAAACATTCAGTACTTC
.	TRBJ2-1	TRBD2	TRBV19	CASTSSGAFLGGEQFF	TGTGCCAGTACCTCGAGCGGGGCATTCCTGGGCGGTGAGCAGTTCTTC
once	TRBJ2-3	.	TRBV5-1	CASSLLRGVGDTQYF	TGCGCCAGCAGCTTGCTACGCGGGGTGGGAGATACGCAGTATTTT
.	TRBJ2-3	TRBD1	TRBV29-1	CSVERQGRADTQYF	TGCAGCGTTGAACGACAGGGTCGAGCAGATACGCAGTATTTT
.	TRBJ2-7	.	TRBV12-3/TRBV12-4	CASSLYLGSEQYF	TGTGCCAGCAGTTTATATTTGGGGAGCGAGCAGTACTTC